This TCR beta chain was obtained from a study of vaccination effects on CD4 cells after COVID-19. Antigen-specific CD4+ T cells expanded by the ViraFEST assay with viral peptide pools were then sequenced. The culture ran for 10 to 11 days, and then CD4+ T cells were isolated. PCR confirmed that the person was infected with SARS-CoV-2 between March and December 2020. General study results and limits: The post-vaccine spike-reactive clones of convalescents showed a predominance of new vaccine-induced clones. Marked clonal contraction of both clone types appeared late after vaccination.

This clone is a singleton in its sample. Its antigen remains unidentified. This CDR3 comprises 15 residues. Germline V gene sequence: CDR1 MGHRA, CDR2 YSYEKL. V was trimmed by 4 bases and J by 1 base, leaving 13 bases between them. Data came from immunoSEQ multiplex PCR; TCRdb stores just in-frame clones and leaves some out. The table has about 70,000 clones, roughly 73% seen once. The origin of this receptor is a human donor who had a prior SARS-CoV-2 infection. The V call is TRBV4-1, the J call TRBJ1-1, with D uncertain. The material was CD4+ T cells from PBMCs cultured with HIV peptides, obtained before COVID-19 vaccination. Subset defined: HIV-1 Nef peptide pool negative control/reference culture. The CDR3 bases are TGCGCCAGCAGCCCCCTCGTAGCAGAGAACACTGAAGCTTTCTTT. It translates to CASSPLVAENTEAFF.